These 29 T cell receptor beta chains were all obtained from the same sample, sequenced in a study of T cells in Graves' hyperthyroidism and ophthalmopathy. TCR beta CDR3 region amplification was performed from RNA transcripts. First-round RT-PCR of the TCR CDR3 relied on the HTBI primer set. One entry per CDR3 protein results from TCRdb running MiXCR on the multiplex PCR reads. The data contain 400,000 to 600,000 distinct CDR3 sequences, around 21% of them singletons. Sequenced sample: blood. These receptors all come from a man in his late teens or twenties with Graves' hyperthyroidism.

In this sample, this clonotype turned up many times. The rearrangement links TRBV2 to TRBJ2-5; D ambiguous. The V end was cut by 2 bases, the J end by 2 bases, with 9 bases between. This CDR3 is 14 amino acids long. Germline CDR1 reads SNHLY; CDR2 reads FYNNEI. Here the CDR3 reads CASSENLPQETQYF. In DNA form, the CDR3 reads TGTGCCAGCAGTGAAAACTTACCTCAAGAGACCCAGTACTTC.

In regard to this clonotype: A much more abundant neighbour one base away suggests this may be a read error. Here the CDR3 omits its conserved ending phenylalanine or tryptophan, so a read error is the likely source. The chain joins TRBV30 to TRBJ1-1; D uncertain. Germline lookup yields CDR1 GTSNPN and CDR2 SVGIG (reference sequence). CDR3 length: 13 amino acids. Trimming removed 4 bases from V and 7 bases from J, with 16 bases in between. CDR3 amino acids: CAWIWTTSSEAFS. DNA of the CDR3: TGTGCCTGGATATGGACCACGAGCAGTGAAGCTTTCTCT.

The table lists this clonotype with many counts. The V call is TRBV5-1, the J call TRBJ1-1, with D tentatively TRBD1 (6 bases). This CDR3 is 13 amino acids long. The V gene lost 3 bases and the J gene lost 10 bases, with 16 bases spanning the gap. Germline CDR1 SGHRS, CDR2 YFSETQ. This chain's CDR3 is CASSSGDRPLAFF. In nucleotides, the CDR3 is TGCGCCAGCAGCTCGGGCGACAGGCCTTTAGCTTTCTTT.

The chain is built from TRBV27 and TRBJ1-1; tentative D call: TRBD1 (5 bases). The CDR3 extends over 13 amino acids. V was cut by 3 bases and J by 6 bases, with 11 bases left in between. Germline V gene data show CDR1 as MNHEY and CDR2 as SMNVEV (reference sequence). CDR3 nucleotide sequence: TGTGCCAGCAGTTTCAGGGAACGGGCTGAAGCTTTCTTT. Its translation is CASSFRERAEAFF.

This clonotype was counted between two and nine times. The chain is built from TRBV6-5 and TRBJ1-6; tentative D call: TRBD1 (6 bases). The CDR3 covers 15 residues. Germline V lookup: CDR1 MNHEY, CDR2 SVGAGI. V gave up 0 bases and J gave up 8 bases, with 11 bases separating them. CDR3 sequence: CASSYSEGEDSPLHF. The CDR3 DNA sequence: TGTGCCAGCAGTTACTCGGAGGGGGAAGATTCACCCCTCCACTTT.

This clonotype was counted at least ten times. V usage is TRBV4-1 and J usage is TRBJ1-1; tentatively, D is TRBD1 (5 bases). The germline CDR1 and CDR2 sequences are MGHRA and YSYEKL. The V end was cut by 6 bases, the J end by 4 bases, with 18 bases between. This CDR3 contains 15 residues. CDR3 residues: CASSSTRTGGTEAFF. Written as DNA, the CDR3 is TGCGCCAGCAGTTCTACCCGGACCGGGGGCACTGAAGCTTTCTTT.

This clonotype was seen many times. The chain couples TRBV3-1 to TRBJ2-5; perhaps D is TRBD1 or TRBD2 (6 bases each). The V and J ends lost 0 bases and 7 bases respectively, with 15 bases between them. The CDR3 has 15 residues. Germline V gene sequence: CDR1 LGHDT, CDR2 YNNKEL (reference sequence). CDR3 protein: CASSQEGGGARTQYF. In DNA, the CDR3 is TGTGCCAGCAGCCAAGAAGGGGGAGGAGCTAGGACCCAGTACTTC.

The chain couples TRBV9 to TRBJ1-2; D perhaps matches TRBD1 (5 bases). Between the trimmed V and J ends, which lost 4 bases and 4 bases, there was a span of 17 bases. The CDR3 runs to 15 residues. Germline V CDR1 and CDR2: SGDLS, YYNGEE. The chain's CDR3 is CASSSPQGSGYGYTF. DNA for the CDR3: TGTGCCAGCAGCTCCCCCCAGGGATCTGGCTATGGCTACACCTTC.

This clonotype was seen at least ten times. This chain joins TRBV3-1 and TRBJ2-5; unclear D gene. This CDR3 is 13 amino acids long. V was pared by 1 base and J by 5 bases, with 8 bases between. Germline V gene lookup returns CDR1 LGHDT and CDR2 YNNKEL (reference sequence). DNA for the CDR3: TGTGCCAGCAGCCAAGTTGGGCCGGAGACCCAGTACTTC. Translated, it gives CASSQVGPETQYF.

This clonotype was seen repeatedly, ten times or more. V usage is TRBV28 and J usage is TRBJ1-5; D not certain. The CDR3 runs 14 residues. Germline assignment: CDR1 MDHEN and CDR2 SYDVKM. V lost 8 bases to trimming and J lost 5 bases, with 16 bases between them. In nucleotides, the CDR3 is TGTGCCAGCTGCTGGGATAGGCGCGATCAGCCCCAGCATTTT. Translated, it gives CASCWDRRDQPQHF.

This clonotype was counted ten times or more. The gene calls are TRBV19 and TRBJ1-1; D remains ambiguous. This CDR3 has 13 residues. V was cut by 10 bases and J by 4 bases, with 16 bases left in between. CDR1 and CDR2 from the germline V gene are LNHDA and SQIVND (reference sequence). The CDR3 here is CAISALGGTEAFF. The CDR3 DNA is TGTGCCATCTCAGCCTTAGGAGGCACTGAAGCTTTCTTT.

At least ten counts were recorded for this clonotype. The J gene is TRBJ2-2, the V gene TRBV20-1, with D uncertain. V was shortened by 0 bases and J by 4 bases, with 9 bases between the two germline ends. CDR3 size: 14 residues. Germline V gives CDR1 DFQATT, CDR2 SNEGSKA (reference sequence). The CDR3 region is CSARDPSTTGELFF. The CDR3 region has the DNA TGCAGTGCTAGAGATCCCAGTACCACCGGGGAGCTGTTTTTT.

In its sample, this clonotype was seen many times. V gene TRBV20-1 combines with J gene TRBJ1-5, with D perhaps matching TRBD1 (6 bases). Germline CDR1 DFQATT, CDR2 SNEGSKA (reference sequence). V was trimmed by 2 bases and J by 1 base, leaving 6 bases between them. CDR3 size: 13 residues. The CDR3 nucleotides are TGCAGTGCTAGACAGGGGAGCAATCAGCCCCAGCATTTT. This translates into CSARQGSNQPQHF.

Ten or more counts support this clonotype. The CDR3 DNA reads TGTGCCAGCAGTACCGAGTTCGTCCCGAACACTGAAGCTTTCTTT. Its translation: CASSTEFVPNTEAFF. The chain recombines TRBV2 with TRBJ1-1; the D is unclear. CDR1 SNHLY and CDR2 FYNNEI come from the germline V gene. Deletions cut 5 bases from V and 1 base from J, with 14 bases between. This CDR3 has 15 amino acids.

There are many counts of this clonotype. The chain joins TRBV12-3 or TRBV12-4 to TRBJ1-5; D is unresolved. Trimming took 1 base from V and 2 from J, leaving 12 bases between them. The CDR3 contains 16 residues. The CDR3 sequence is CASSLGSGSGNQPQHF. CDR3 sequence (DNA): TGTGCCAGCAGTTTAGGATCGGGGTCGGGCAATCAGCCCCAGCATTTT.

This clonotype appeared many times. The CDR3 sequence is CASSLGGGFLSGNTIYF. CDR3 nucleotide sequence: TGTGCCAGCAGTTTAGGGGGTGGGTTCCTCTCTGGAAACACCATATATTTT. The chain couples TRBV12-3 or TRBV12-4 to TRBJ1-3; D unclear. V shed 1 base and J shed 0 bases, with 13 bases lying between them. This CDR3 is 17 amino acids long.

With respect to this clonotype: A much more abundant neighbour one base away suggests this may be a read error. Since no conserved phenylalanine or tryptophan closes the CDR3, a read error is the likely cause. The CDR3 sequence: CASSAGWDRGGTEAFL. CDR3 nucleotide sequence: TGTGCCAGCAGCGCCGGGTGGGACAGGGGCGGCACTGAAGCTTTCTTG. V gene TRBV5-6 combines with J gene TRBJ1-1; 10 positions match TRBD1. The CDR3 runs to 16 residues. Germline V gene data show CDR1 as SGHDT and CDR2 as YYEEEE. J lost 4 bases, V lost 4 bases, and 10 bases had no gene match.

This clonotype was counted many times. V and J are TRBV6-5 and TRBJ1-2, with 8 bases fitting TRBD1. From germline, CDR1 is MNHEY and CDR2 SVGAGI. Trimming at V came to 2 bases and at J to 6 bases, leaving 8 bases not matched to a gene. This CDR3 is built from 15 residues. CDR3 loop: CASSYVPGGPDGYTF. DNA of the CDR3: TGTGCCAGCAGTTACGTCCCAGGGGGCCCCGATGGCTACACCTTC.

The CDR3 DNA sequence: TGTGCCAGCAGTCCGGACGGCCGGTTGGGCACTGAAGCTTTCTTT. It is translated as CASSPDGRLGTEAFF. V gene TRBV27 combines with J gene TRBJ1-1; D is unclear. Trimming left V 5 bases short and J 4 bases short, with 17 bases between. Germline V gene sequence: CDR1 MNHEY, CDR2 SMNVEV (reference sequence). This CDR3 contains 15 residues.

Ten or more counts support this clonotype. The CDR3, as DNA: TGTGCCAGCAGACCTAGGGACAGGTTCCCCTACGAGCAGTACTTC. As protein: CASRPRDRFPYEQYF. The chain employs TRBV7-8 and TRBJ2-7; TRBD1 matches 8 bases. The ends lost 6 bases at V and 2 bases at J; junction bases unmatched: 9. Germline V lookup: CDR1 SGHVS, CDR2 FQNEAQ. The CDR3 spans 15 residues.

There are many counts of this clonotype. The chain uses TRBV28 and TRBJ2-7; 9 bases align to TRBD1. Trimming at V came to 5 bases and at J to 3 bases, leaving 14 bases not matched to a gene. Per germline, CDR1 MDHEN and CDR2 SYDVKM. The CDR3 covers 17 residues. CDR3 bases: TGTGCCAGCAGTCCTCGGGACAGGGCCGCCATGGGCTACGAGCAGTACTTC. Amino acid sequence: CASSPRDRAAMGYEQYF. Full variable domain (missing parts from reference TRBV28 and TRBJ2-7): DVKVTQSSRYLVKRTGEKVFLECVQDMDHENMFWYRQDPGLGLRLIYFSYDVKMKEKGDIPEGYSVSREKKERFSLILESASTNQTSMYLCASSPRDRAAMGYEQYFGPGTRLTVT.

This clonotype has at least ten counts. The CDR3 bases are TGTGCCAGCAGTTACCCTAGCGGGGGCAGAGAGACCCAGTACTTC. It yields the protein CASSYPSGGRETQYF. The chain employs TRBV6-5 and TRBJ2-5, with 10 bases that match TRBD2. CDR3 size: 15 residues. V dropped 2 bases and J dropped 4; count of bases not matched to a gene: 4. Germline assignment: CDR1 MNHEY and CDR2 SVGAGI.

At least ten counts were recorded for this clonotype. This rearrangement joins TRBV12-3 or TRBV12-4 to TRBJ2-1; possible D gene TRBD1, 6 bases. V was shortened by 6 bases and J by 6 bases, with 15 bases between the two germline ends. This CDR3 is 14 amino acids long. CDR3 DNA sequence: TGTGCCAGCAGCCTCCTCCAGGGGTTCAATGAGCAGTTCTTC. The encoded protein is CASSLLQGFNEQFF.

This clonotype was counted a few times. The junction and the germline gene differ at one end; a read error may be behind it. V usage is TRBV12-3 or TRBV12-4 and J usage is TRBJ2-1, with a weak D call TRBD1 (6 bases). The CDR3 is 14 residues long. CDR3 amino acids: CASSPDSSYNEKFF. Here the CDR3 DNA reads TGTGCCAGCAGTCCGGACAGCTCCTACAATGAGAAGTTCTTC.

The chain links TRBV29-1 to TRBJ1-1, with 7 nucleotides matching TRBD1. The CDR3 has 12 amino acids. Germline V gene data show CDR1 as SQVTM and CDR2 as ANQGSEA. V shed 7 bases, J shed 4 bases, and the junction held 6 bases outside the gene matches. The CDR3 bases are TGCAGCGCAAGACAGGGACCCACTGAAGCTTTCTTT. Translated, it gives CSARQGPTEAFF.

The sample holds many counts of this clonotype. The J gene is TRBJ1-1, the V gene TRBV7-6; no firm D call. Germline CDR1 reads SGHVS; CDR2 reads FNYEAQ. V was shortened by 8 bases and J by 3 bases, with 10 bases between the two germline ends. The length of the CDR3 is 12 residues. CDR3 loop: CASGPDYTEAFF. In DNA, the CDR3 is TGTGCCAGCGGACCAGATTACACTGAAGCTTTCTTT.

This clonotype was seen repeatedly, ten times or more. The chain combines TRBV12-3 or TRBV12-4 with TRBJ1-5; D perhaps matches TRBD1 (5 bases). The CDR3 length is 15 residues. V dropped 7 bases and J dropped 0 bases, with 13 bases sitting between them. The DNA for the CDR3 is TGTGCCAGCACCTCAGGGCAGTTTAGCAATCAGCCCCAGCATTTT. Encoded protein: CASTSGQFSNQPQHF.

A note on this clonotype: A single base separates this from a much larger clone, so it may be a read error. V and J are TRBV6-1 and TRBJ2-7, with 12 nucleotides matching TRBD1. The CDR3 covers 18 residues. Germline V gives CDR1 MNHNS, CDR2 SASEGT. CDR3 sequence (DNA): TGTGCCAGCAGTGAAGGAGGGACAGGGGGCTTTAGCTCCTACGAGCTGTACTTC. Amino acid sequence: CASSEGGTGGFSSYELYF.

This clonotype came up a few times. The chain is built from TRBV2 and TRBJ2-7; the D is unclear. Trimming cost V 1 base and J 8 bases, with 12 bases left between them. Per the germline V gene, CDR1 is SNHLY and CDR2 is FYNNEI. The CDR3 loop spans 13 amino acids. CDR3 region: CASSEESPTKQYF. The DNA for the CDR3 is TGTGCCAGCAGTGAAGAGAGTCCGACGAAGCAGTACTTC.